This TCR beta chain was profiled in a study of blood T cell repertoires in COVID-19. Sequencing used immunoSEQ multiplex PCR; TCRdb keeps in-frame clones, though not all of them. The sample carries about 44,000 clones, approximately 77% recorded once. Germline V CDR1 and CDR2: MNHEY, SVGAGI. V was trimmed by 6 bases and J by 4 bases, leaving 16 bases between them. The CDR3 extends over 14 amino acids. The rearrangement uses TRBV6-5 and TRBJ2-7, with D tentatively TRBD1 (8 bases). The TCR comes from a woman in her seventies with acute or convalescent COVID-19. The sample taken for sequencing was peripheral blood. CDR3 in DNA: TGTGCCAGCAGCGGACAGGGAGGGGGATACGAGCAGTACTTC. This gives the protein CASSGQGGGYEQYF.